These 10 T cell receptor beta chains were all obtained from the same sample, sequenced in a study of PD-1 blockade in classical Hodgkin lymphoma. Each patient experienced a relapse that followed autologous stem cell transplantation, and brentuximab vedotin exposure varied. The data were produced by immunoSEQ multiplex PCR, yet TCRdb's version contains in-frame clones alone and is incomplete. The repertoire holds around 96,000 clones, with roughly 88% as singletons. The sequences come from peripheral blood mononuclear cells (PBMCs), collected at baseline. Receptors originate from a human donor with classical Hodgkin lymphoma.

J is TRBJ2-1 and V is TRBV9; D gene uncertain. Trimming stripped 2 bases from V and 9 bases from J, with 15 bases between. Germline V CDR1 and CDR2: SGDLS, YYNGEE. The CDR3 length is 14 residues. CDR3 amino acids: CASSVGEPRGEQFF. DNA of the CDR3: TGTGCCAGCAGCGTTGGGGAACCCCGCGGTGAGCAGTTCTTC.

This chain connects TRBV28 to TRBJ1-3, with D maybe TRBD1 (5 bases). Germline CDR1 MDHEN, CDR2 SYDVKM. V dropped 3 bases and J dropped 2 bases, with 8 bases sitting between them. The CDR3 extends over 14 amino acids. The CDR3 region has the DNA TGTGCCAGCAGTTTCTCAGGGACTGGAAACACCATATATTTT. Protein product: CASSFSGTGNTIYF.

The chain joins TRBV14 to TRBJ2-5; D is uncertain. Germline V CDR1 and CDR2: SGHDN, FVKESK. This CDR3 comprises 15 residues. V lost 0 bases and J 5 bases, leaving 13 bases between the germline ends. This chain's CDR3 is CASSQEVIMGETQYF. The CDR3 DNA reads TGTGCCAGCAGCCAAGAGGTGATCATGGGTGAGACCCAGTACTTC.

The chain employs TRBV9 and TRBJ1-3; no clear D gene. V was pared by 4 bases and J by 5 bases, with 13 bases between. This CDR3 contains 14 residues. The germline gives CDR1 SGDLS, CDR2 YYNGEE. The CDR3 sequence is CASSLLPNRNTIYF. The CDR3 DNA is TGTGCCAGCAGCCTTCTCCCGAATAGAAACACCATATATTTT.

There are a few counts of this clone. This chain joins TRBV11-1 and TRBJ2-3; 10 positions agree with TRBD2. Losses at the gene ends were 6 bases for V and 6 bases for J; bases not matched to a gene: 12. The CDR3 has 16 amino acids. Germline CDR1 SGHAT, CDR2 FQDESV (reference sequence). The CDR3 is CASRPHYLAGEDTQYF. Here the CDR3 DNA reads TGTGCCAGCAGACCACACTACCTAGCGGGAGAGGATACGCAGTATTTT.

This clone appeared a few times. V is TRBV18 and J is TRBJ1-2; the match to TRBD1 covers 7 bases. V was clipped by 4 bases and J by 4 bases; unmatched bases: 12. Germline values: CDR1 KGHSH, CDR2 LQKENI. The CDR3 is 16 amino acids. The CDR3 protein is CASSRGLTGQGYGYTF. CDR3 in DNA: TGTGCCAGCTCACGGGGATTGACAGGGCAAGGCTATGGCTACACCTTC.

The chain recombines TRBV5-1 with TRBJ2-1; 12 bases are shared with TRBD2. The CDR3 loop spans 15 amino acids. The V segment lost 2 bases and the J segment 7 bases; nucleotides outside the gene matches: 4. Germline values: CDR1 SGHRS, CDR2 YFSETQ. The CDR3 reads CASSFRLAGDNEQFF. The CDR3 bases are TGCGCCAGCAGCTTTAGACTAGCGGGAGATAATGAGCAGTTCTTC.

V usage is TRBV2 and J usage is TRBJ1-4; D may be TRBD1 (6 bases). The V and J ends lost 6 bases and 4 bases respectively, with 12 bases between them. The CDR3 covers 14 residues. CDR1 and CDR2 from the germline V gene are SNHLY and FYNNEI. For the CDR3, the DNA is TGTGCCAGCAGCGAGCAGGGGATTAATGAAAAACTGTTTTTT. It specifies CASSEQGINEKLFF.

This chain connects TRBV9 to TRBJ1-1; the D gene is possibly TRBD1 (5 bases). Trimming cost V 4 bases and J 6 bases, with 16 bases left between them. In germline, CDR1 is SGDLS, CDR2 YYNGEE. CDR3 length equals 14 residues. CDR3 bases: TGTGCCAGCAGCCAAGCAGGGTTCAGCGCTGAAGCTTTCTTT. The encoded protein is CASSQAGFSAEAFF.

The chain is built from TRBV20-1 and TRBJ2-1, with D unresolved. Trimming removed 3 bases at V and 5 bases at J, with 5 bases between. Germline V gene lookup returns CDR1 DFQATT and CDR2 SNEGSKA (reference sequence). The CDR3 has 11 residues. The CDR3 loop reads CSASKNNEQFF. The CDR3 DNA is TGCAGTGCTAGTAAAAACAATGAGCAGTTCTTC.